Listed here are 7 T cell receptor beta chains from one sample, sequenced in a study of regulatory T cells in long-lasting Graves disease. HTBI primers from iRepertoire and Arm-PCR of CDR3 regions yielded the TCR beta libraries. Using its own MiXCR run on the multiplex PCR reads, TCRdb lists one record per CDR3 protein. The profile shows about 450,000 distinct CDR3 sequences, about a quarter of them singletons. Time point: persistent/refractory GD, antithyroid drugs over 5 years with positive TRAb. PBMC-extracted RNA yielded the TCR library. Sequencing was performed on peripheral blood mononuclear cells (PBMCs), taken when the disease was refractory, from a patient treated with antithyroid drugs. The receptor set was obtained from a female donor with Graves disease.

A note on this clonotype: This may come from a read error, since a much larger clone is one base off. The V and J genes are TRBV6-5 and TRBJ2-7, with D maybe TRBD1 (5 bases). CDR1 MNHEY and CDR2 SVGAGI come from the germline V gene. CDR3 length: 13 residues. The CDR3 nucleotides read TGTGCCAGCGGTTACGACAGAACCTACGAGCAGTACTTC. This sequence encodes CASGYDRTYEQYF.

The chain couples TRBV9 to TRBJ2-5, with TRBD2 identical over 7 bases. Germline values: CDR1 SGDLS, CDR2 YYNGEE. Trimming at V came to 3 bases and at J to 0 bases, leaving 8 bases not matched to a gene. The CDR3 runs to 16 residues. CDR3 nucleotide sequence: TGTGCCAGCAGCGGAGGGCTAGCGGACTACCAAGAGACCCAGTACTTC. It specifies CASSGGLADYQETQYF.

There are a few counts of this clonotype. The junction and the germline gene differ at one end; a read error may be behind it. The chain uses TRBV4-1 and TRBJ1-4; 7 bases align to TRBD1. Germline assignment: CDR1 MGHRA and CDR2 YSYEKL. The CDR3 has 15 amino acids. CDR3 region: CASSHSGTAGERLFF. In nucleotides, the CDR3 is TGCGCCAGCAGCCATTCCGGGACAGCGGGGGAAAGACTGTTTTTT.

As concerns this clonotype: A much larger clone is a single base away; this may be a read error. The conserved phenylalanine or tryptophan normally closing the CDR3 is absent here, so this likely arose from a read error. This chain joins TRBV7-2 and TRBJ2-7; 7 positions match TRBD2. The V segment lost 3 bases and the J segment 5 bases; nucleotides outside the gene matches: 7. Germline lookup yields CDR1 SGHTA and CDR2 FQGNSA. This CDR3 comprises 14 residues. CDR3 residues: CASSFRTRGHEQYS. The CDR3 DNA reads TGTGCCAGCAGCTTCCGGACTAGAGGCCACGAGCAGTACTCC.

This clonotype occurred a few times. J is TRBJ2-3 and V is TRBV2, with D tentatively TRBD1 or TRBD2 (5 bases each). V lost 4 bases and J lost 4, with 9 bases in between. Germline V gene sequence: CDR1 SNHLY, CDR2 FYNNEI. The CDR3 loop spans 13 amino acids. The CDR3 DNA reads TGTGCCAGCAGTGCCGGGGCCTCAGATACGCAGTATTTT. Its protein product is CASSAGASDTQYF.

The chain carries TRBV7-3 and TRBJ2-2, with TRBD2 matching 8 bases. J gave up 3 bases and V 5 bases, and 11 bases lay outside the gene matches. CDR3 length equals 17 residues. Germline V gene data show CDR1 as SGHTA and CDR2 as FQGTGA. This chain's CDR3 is CASSPPGGRSDTGELFF. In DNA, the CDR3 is TGTGCCAGCAGCCCACCGGGGGGGCGCTCGGACACCGGGGAGCTGTTTTTT.

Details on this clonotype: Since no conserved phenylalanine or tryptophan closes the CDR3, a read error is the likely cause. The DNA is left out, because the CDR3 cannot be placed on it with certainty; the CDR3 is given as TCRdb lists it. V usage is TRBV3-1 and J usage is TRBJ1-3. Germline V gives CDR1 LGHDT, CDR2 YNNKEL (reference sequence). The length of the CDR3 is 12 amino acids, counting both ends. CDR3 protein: CASSQGGLLVYL.